These T cell receptor beta chains were read from a single sample in a study of technical replicates of blood from several donors. Libraries were prepared by immunoSEQ multiplex PCR; TCRdb keeps only in-frame clonotypes and omits some of them. The sample lists 59,000 or so clones, just under 95% occurring once. The specimen sequenced was PBMCs. These receptors originate from a human donor in good health. Some clones in this sample may be carry-over from other donors' samples. The CDR3 runs from the conserved cysteine through the conserved F or W. Fields, in order: CDR3 DNA, CDR3 protein, V gene, D gene, J gene, clone size. The D gene is left open where the match is weak. A clone size is listed for some rows: how often the clone was seen (once, few, many), or a class if it is expanded.

CDR3nt: TGTGCCAGCAGCTTACGGGGACTAGCGGGACCGACTAGCACAGATACGCAGTATTTT
CDR3aa: CASSLRGLAGPTSTDTQYF
v_gene: TRBV7-6
d_gene: TRBD2
j_gene: TRBJ2-3
abundance: NA

CDR3nt: TGTGCCAGCAGTACCACAGTCCTCTCTGGAAACACCATATATTTT
CDR3aa: CASSTTVLSGNTIYF
v_gene: TRBV6-5
d_gene: NA
j_gene: TRBJ1-3
abundance: NA

CDR3nt: TGTGCCATCAGTGAGAGGGCGGCGGACTCTGGCTATGGCTACACCTTC
CDR3aa: CAISERAADSGYGYTF
v_gene: TRBV10-3
d_gene: NA
j_gene: TRBJ1-2
abundance: NA

CDR3nt: TGTGCCAGTAGTGATACAGGAAATTCACCCCTCCACTTT
CDR3aa: CASSDTGNSPLHF
v_gene: TRBV19
d_gene: NA
j_gene: TRBJ1-6
abundance: few

CDR3nt: TGTGCCTGGAGTATACAATACCAAGAGACCCAGTACTTC
CDR3aa: CAWSIQYQETQYF
v_gene: TRBV30
d_gene: NA
j_gene: TRBJ2-5
abundance: NA

CDR3nt: TGTGCCAGCTCACCACCCGGTTACAATGAGCAGTTCTTC
CDR3aa: CASSPPGYNEQFF
v_gene: TRBV18
d_gene: NA
j_gene: TRBJ2-1
abundance: NA

CDR3nt: TGTGCCAGCAGGCTAACCGATCACTCTGGAAACACCATATATTTT
CDR3aa: CASRLTDHSGNTIYF
v_gene: TRBV6-5
d_gene: NA
j_gene: TRBJ1-3
abundance: NA

CDR3nt: TGTGCCAGCAGCTTAGTTCAGGAAACTAGCGGGGGGGCGACTGCGAACACCGGGGAGCTGTTTTTT
CDR3aa: CASSLVQETSGGATANTGELFF
v_gene: TRBV7-3
d_gene: TRBD2
j_gene: TRBJ2-2
abundance: NA

CDR3nt: TGTGCCAGCAGAGGGACAGGACCTAGCTCCTATAATTCACCCCTCCACTTT
CDR3aa: CASRGTGPSSYNSPLHF
v_gene: TRBV2
d_gene: TRBD1
j_gene: TRBJ1-6
abundance: NA

CDR3nt: TGTGCCAGTAGTATATACGGCGGGAGCTCCTACAATGAGCAGTTCTTC
CDR3aa: CASSIYGGSSYNEQFF
v_gene: TRBV19
d_gene: TRBD2
j_gene: TRBJ2-1
abundance: NA

CDR3nt: TGCGCCAGCAGTGGCAGAGATACGCAGTATTTT
CDR3aa: CASSGRDTQYF
v_gene: TRBV10-2
d_gene: NA
j_gene: TRBJ2-3
abundance: NA

CDR3nt: TGTGCCAGTAGTCTTACCGGGACAGGGGGCTTGGTGACCCAGTACTTC
CDR3aa: CASSLTGTGGLVTQYF
v_gene: TRBV19
d_gene: TRBD1
j_gene: TRBJ2-5
abundance: NA

CDR3nt: TGCAGCGTATCGACAGCTTCTACCTCTGGAAACACCATATATTTT
CDR3aa: CSVSTASTSGNTIYF
v_gene: TRBV29-1
d_gene: NA
j_gene: TRBJ1-3
abundance: NA

CDR3nt: TGTGCCAGCAGTTACGGGTGGGAGAGCCCAAAAGAGACCCAGTACTTC
CDR3aa: CASSYGWESPKETQYF
v_gene: TRBV6-5
d_gene: NA
j_gene: TRBJ2-5
abundance: NA